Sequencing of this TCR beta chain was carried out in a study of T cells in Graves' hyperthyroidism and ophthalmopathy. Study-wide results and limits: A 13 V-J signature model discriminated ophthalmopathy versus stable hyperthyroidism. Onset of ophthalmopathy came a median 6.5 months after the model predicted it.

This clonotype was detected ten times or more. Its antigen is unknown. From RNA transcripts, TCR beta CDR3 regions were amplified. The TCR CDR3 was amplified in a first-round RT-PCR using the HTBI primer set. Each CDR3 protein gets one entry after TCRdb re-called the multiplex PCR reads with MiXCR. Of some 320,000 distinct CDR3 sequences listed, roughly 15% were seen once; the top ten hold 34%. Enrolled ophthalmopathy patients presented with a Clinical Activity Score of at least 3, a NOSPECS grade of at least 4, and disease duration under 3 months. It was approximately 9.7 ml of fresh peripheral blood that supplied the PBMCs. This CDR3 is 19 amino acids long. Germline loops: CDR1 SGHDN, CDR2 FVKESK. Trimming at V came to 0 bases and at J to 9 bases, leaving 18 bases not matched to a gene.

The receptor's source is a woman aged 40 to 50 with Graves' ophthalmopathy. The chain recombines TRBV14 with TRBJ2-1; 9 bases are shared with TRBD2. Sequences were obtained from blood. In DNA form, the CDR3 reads TGTGCCAGCAGCCAAGATTGGAGTGGCCGGACTAGCGACTTGTCTGAGCAGTTCTTC. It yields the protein CASSQDWSGRTSDLSEQFF.